The clone carrying this T cell receptor (beta chain) has more than one count but fewer than ten. Its antigen remains unidentified. A sample-barcoded 5' primer and a J-beta primer mix were used in a second PCR of roughly 6 to 11 cycles. TCRdb recomputed calls from the 5' RACE reads with MiXCR, one row per CDR3 protein. Of approximately 850,000 distinct CDR3 sequences in the sample, approximately 44% were seen once. Germline V gene lookup returns CDR1 SGHTA and CDR2 FQGNSA. The CDR3 is 14 residues long. Trimming stripped 4 bases from V and 6 bases from J, with 13 bases between. This entry comes from a study of blood T cells in healthy people across ages. General study points: Older age coincided with a roughly linear decline in TCR beta diversity per million T cells.

Isolation per sample recovered at least 7 million PBMCs. RNA extraction gave at least 5.5 micrograms of total RNA per sample. The chain carries TRBV7-2 and TRBJ2-1, with D possibly TRBD1 on 5 matching bases. This clonotype was sampled from a man in his sixties in good health. The sequenced material came from blood. The CDR3 coding sequence is TGTGCCAGCAGCTATGGCGACAGCCTCAATGAGCAGTTCTTC. Protein product: CASSYGDSLNEQFF. Supplemented by reference TRBV7-2 and TRBJ2-1, the full variable domain reads GAGVSQSPSNKVTEKGKDVELRCDPISGHTALYWYRQSLGQGLEFLIYFQGNSAPDKSGLPSDRFSAERTGGSVSTLTIQRTQQEDSAVYLCASSYGDSLNEQFFGPGTRLTVL.